These 22 T cell receptor beta chains were all obtained from the same sample, sequenced in a study of spatial heterogeneity in lung cancer. A single record per CDR3 protein comes from TCRdb applying MiXCR to the 5' RACE reads. Here the sample spans some 37,000 distinct CDR3 sequences, less than 5.5% being singletons. Time point defined: sample taken at primary tumor resection. Whole RNA, isolated from tumor, nontumor lung or frozen PBMC, was sequenced without prior sorting. Sequencing was performed on PBMCs, taken at surgery. The receptors were sampled from a female donor with early-stage non-small cell lung cancer.

Ten or more counts support this clonotype. The chain links TRBV5-1 to TRBJ2-2, with TRBD1 identical over 7 bases. The CDR3 covers 14 residues. Per the germline V gene, CDR1 is SGHRS and CDR2 is YFSETQ. The junction had 5 bases not matched to a gene; V was cut back by 5 bases and J by 4 bases. CDR3 DNA: TGCGCCAGCAGGACAGGGTCGACCACCGGGGAGCTGTTTTTT. Translated, it gives CASRTGSTTGELFF.

The chain combines TRBV6-2 or TRBV6-3 with TRBJ1-5; D possibly corresponds to TRBD1 (5 bases). The CDR3 is 15 residues long. Trimming cost V 5 bases and J 3 bases, with 14 bases left between them. Germline assignment: CDR1 MNHEY and CDR2 SVGEGT. The CDR3 here is CASSLSGAYNQPQHF. CDR3 sequence (DNA): TGTGCCAGCAGTCTCTCTGGGGCTTACAATCAGCCCCAGCATTTT.

The chain carries TRBV7-6 and TRBJ2-7; tentatively, D is TRBD1 (5 bases). Germline lookup yields CDR1 SGHVS and CDR2 FNYEAQ. This CDR3 has 14 amino acids. Trimming removed 5 bases from V and 2 bases from J, with 13 bases in between. The CDR3 nucleotides are TGTGCCAGCAGCGCACAAGGGGCCACCTACGAGCAGTACTTC. Translating gives CASSAQGATYEQYF.

This clonotype has ten or more counts. The chain combines TRBV11-3 with TRBJ2-3; D perhaps matches TRBD2 (6 bases). The CDR3 contains 15 residues. The V end was cut by 3 bases, the J end by 1 base, with 11 bases between. The germline gives CDR1 SGHNT, CDR2 YENEEA. CDR3 residues: CASSFSSGGTDTQYF. CDR3 sequence (DNA): TGTGCCAGCAGCTTTTCGTCGGGGGGCACAGATACGCAGTATTTT. Combining the CDR3 with reference TRBV11-3 and TRBJ2-3 gives the whole variable domain EAGVVQSPRYKIIEKKQPVAFWCNPISGHNTLYWYLQNLGQGPELLIRYENEEAVDDSQLPKDRFSAERLKGVDSTLKIQPAELGDSAVYLCASSFSSGGTDTQYFGPGTRLTVL.

This clonotype has ten or more counts. The CDR3 region is CASSPRQYGTEAFF. Written as DNA, the CDR3 is TGTGCCAGCTCGCCTAGGCAGTACGGCACTGAAGCTTTCTTT. The chain recombines TRBV18 with TRBJ1-1; D is unclear. The ends were cut back, 6 bases at V and 4 bases at J, with 15 bases in the middle. There are 14 residues in the CDR3. The germline V gene has CDR1 KGHSH and CDR2 LQKENI.

Ten or more counts support this clonotype. This rearrangement joins TRBV6-2 or TRBV6-3 to TRBJ2-3; no firm D call. Germline CDR1 and CDR2: MNHEY and SVGEGT. V shed 2 bases and J shed 7 bases, with 13 bases lying between them. The CDR3 loop spans 14 amino acids. CDR3 in DNA: TGTGCCAGCAGTTACCCCGACCCGGGTCATACGCAGTATTTT. This gives the protein CASSYPDPGHTQYF.

Comments on this clonotype: The germline gene is not matched at one end of the junction; a read error may be the cause. V usage is TRBV18 and J usage is TRBJ2-1, with TRBD1 as a possible D gene (5 bases). Germline assignment: CDR1 KGHSH and CDR2 LQKENI. The CDR3 is 14 amino acids. The CDR3 DNA is TGTACCAGCTCACCACAGGTTTCCTACAATGAGCAGTTCTTC. Protein sequence: CTSSPQVSYNEQFF.

In its sample, this clonotype was seen many times. The rearrangement joins TRBV5-6 to TRBJ2-3; either TRBD1 or TRBD2 may fit D (6 bases each). V shed 6 bases and J shed 1 base, with 18 bases lying between them. CDR3 size: 16 residues. From germline, CDR1 is SGHDT and CDR2 YYEEEE. CDR3 sequence reads: CASNFGGPGGTDTQYF. The CDR3 coding sequence is TGTGCCAGCAACTTTGGGGGGCCAGGGGGCACAGATACGCAGTATTTT.

This clonotype was seen ten or more times. The chain couples TRBV11-2 to TRBJ2-1; 8 positions agree with TRBD2. Germline CDR1 reads SGHAT; CDR2 reads FQNNGV. The junction had 5 bases not matched to a gene; V was cut back by 5 bases and J by 5 bases. This CDR3 spans 14 amino acids. CDR3 bases: TGTGCCAGCAGCGGGGGACTAGGGAACAATGAGCAGTTCTTC. Translation gives CASSGGLGNNEQFF.

This clonotype showed up many times. The rearrangement joins TRBV7-2 to TRBJ2-5; perhaps D is TRBD1 or TRBD2 (7 bases each). The germline V and J ends were trimmed by 5 bases and 6 bases, with 13 bases remaining between them. Germline V CDR1 and CDR2: SGHTA, FQGNSA. The CDR3 loop spans 13 amino acids. CDR3 amino acids: CASSQGGRKTQYF. The CDR3, as DNA: TGTGCCAGCAGCCAGGGGGGGAGAAAGACCCAGTACTTC.

This clonotype was counted many times. Here the CDR3 reads CASSPDRDQPQHF. CDR3 nucleotide sequence: TGTGCCAGCAGCCCGGACAGGGATCAGCCCCAGCATTTT. V is TRBV7-2 and J is TRBJ1-5; the match to TRBD1 covers 8 bases. The CDR3 spans 13 residues. CDR1 and CDR2 (germline): SGHTA, FQGNSA. The ends lost 5 bases at V and 5 bases at J; junction bases unmatched: 2.

The gene calls are TRBV20-1 and TRBJ2-1; 8 bases align to TRBD2. Germline trimming cut 6 bases from V and 3 bases from J; bases unmatched to any gene: 10. CDR1 and CDR2 from the germline V gene are DFQATT and SNEGSKA (reference sequence). CDR3 length equals 15 residues. The CDR3 loop is CSASSDAGGYNEQFF. The CDR3 DNA reads as TGCAGTGCCTCCTCGGACGCGGGAGGCTACAATGAGCAGTTCTTC.

This clonotype was detected many times. The J gene is TRBJ2-2, the V gene TRBV5-1; 7 bases agree with TRBD2. CDR3 size: 15 residues. Germline CDR1 reads SGHRS; CDR2 reads YFSETQ. The ends lost 3 bases at V and 3 bases at J; junction bases unmatched: 5. The chain's CDR3 is CASSSPAGDTGELFF. The CDR3 coding sequence is TGCGCCAGCAGCTCCCCCGCGGGGGACACCGGGGAGCTGTTTTTT.

This clonotype came up many times. V usage is TRBV5-4 and J usage is TRBJ1-2; D not certain. Trimming removed 0 bases from V and 4 bases from J, with 7 bases in between. Germline V gene data show CDR1 as SGHNT and CDR2 as YYREEE (reference sequence). CDR3 length: 13 amino acids. CDR3 in amino acids: CASSLGRFYGYTF. CDR3 DNA sequence: TGTGCCAGCAGCTTGGGACGGTTCTATGGCTACACCTTC.

This clonotype has just a few counts. In DNA, the CDR3 is TGCAGTGCTAGCCCGACTAGCGGGAGGACCCTCTCGCCCTACGAGCAGTACTTC. This codes for CSASPTSGRTLSPYEQYF. The V gene is TRBV20-1, the J gene TRBJ2-7; 13 bases map to TRBD2. V was pared by 3 bases and J by 2 bases, with 13 bases of the junction left unmatched. Germline CDR1 DFQATT, CDR2 SNEGSKA (reference sequence). This CDR3 contains 18 residues.

This clonotype has a count of ten or more. The chain links TRBV21-1 to TRBJ2-7; TRBD2, the D gene given by the table, was not confirmed from the DNA. TRBV21-1 constitutes a pseudogene. The CDR3 totals 15 residues. CDR3 nucleotide sequence: TGTGCCAGCAGCTTCGGACTAGCGATTGCCTACGAGCAGTACTTC. This gives the protein CASSFGLAIAYEQYF.

By sample share, this clonotype is medium-sized. The chain carries TRBV7-6 and TRBJ2-3; the D gene is possibly TRBD2 (6 bases). In germline, CDR1 is SGHVS, CDR2 FNYEAQ. V was shortened by 4 bases and J by 3 bases, with 23 bases between the two germline ends. The CDR3 has 18 amino acids. This CDR3 reads CASSSGRGDYSGTDTQYF. CDR3 sequence (DNA): TGTGCCAGCAGCTCGGGGCGGGGCGACTACTCAGGGACAGATACGCAGTATTTT.

This clonotype was detected only a few times. The J gene is TRBJ1-6, the V gene TRBV6-2 or TRBV6-3; 8 nucleotides line up with TRBD1. Looked up from germline, CDR1 is MNHEY and CDR2 is SVGEGT. Trimming removed 6 bases from V and 0 bases from J; junction bases left unmatched: 16. The CDR3 has 20 amino acids. The chain's CDR3 is CASSPLRDRSRSSYNSPLHF. The CDR3 nucleotides are TGTGCCAGCAGCCCCCTGCGGGACAGGTCTCGGAGCTCCTATAATTCACCCCTCCACTTT.

This clonotype was detected only a few times. This chain uses TRBV6-6 with TRBJ1-1, with no clear D. The CDR3 is made up of 14 amino acids. V lost 5 bases and J 0 bases, leaving 10 bases between the germline ends. Per the germline V gene, CDR1 is MNHNY and CDR2 is SVGAGI (reference sequence). The CDR3 coding sequence is TGTGCCAGCAGTCCGGGATTCATGAACACTGAAGCTTTCTTT. Encoded protein: CASSPGFMNTEAFF.

CDR3 region: CASSSMGGGTQYF. CDR3 in DNA: TGTGCCAGCAGCTCAATGGGTGGTGGTACGCAGTATTTT. This rearrangement joins TRBV11-2 to TRBJ2-3; D is unclear. Germline V CDR1 and CDR2: SGHAT, FQNNGV. The V gene lost 4 bases and the J gene lost 8 bases, with 13 bases spanning the gap. CDR3 size: 13 residues.

This clonotype was observed many times. The chain combines TRBV6-5 with TRBJ2-2; possible D gene TRBD2, 6 bases. V lost 8 bases and J 5 bases, leaving 18 bases between the germline ends. The length of the CDR3 is 15 residues. The germline CDR1 and CDR2 sequences are MNHEY and SVGAGI. CDR3 sequence (DNA): TGTGCCAGCGGGGTGGACTACTTGGGGACCGGGGAGCTGTTTTTT. It yields the protein CASGVDYLGTGELFF.

This clonotype was counted many times. This chain joins TRBV12-3 or TRBV12-4 and TRBJ2-1, with 10 nucleotides matching TRBD2. The CDR3 is 18 residues long. V was clipped by 5 bases and J by 0 bases; unmatched bases: 10. The CDR3 DNA reads TGTGCCAGCAGTGATCCGGGACTAGCGATAAGCTCCTACAATGAGCAGTTCTTC. This gives the protein CASSDPGLAISSYNEQFF.